These T cell receptor beta chains were read from a single sample in a study of cytomegalovirus exposure and HLA in healthy donors. Sequencing used immunoSEQ multiplex PCR; TCRdb keeps in-frame clones, though not all of them. The data show 90,000 to 110,000 clones, with approximately 81% seen just once and around 2.1% held by the top ten. Specimen: PBMCs. Receptor source: a young woman in good health and CMV-seronegative. CDR3s include the opening cysteine and the closing phenylalanine or tryptophan. A D gene is named only where the DNA matches it firmly.

TRBV5-4	TRBD2	TRBJ2-1	TGTGCCAGCAGCTTGGGGACTAGCGGGAACTATGAGCAGTTCTTC	CASSLGTSGNYEQFF
TRBV19	.	TRBJ2-3	TGTGCCAGTAGGACGACAGACACAGATACGCAGTATTTT	CASRTTDTDTQYF
TRBV4-1	TRBD1	TRBJ2-3	TGCGCCAGCAGCTACTTAGGGACAGACAGGGTGTGGGATACGCAGTATTTT	CASSYLGTDRVWDTQYF
TRBV15	.	TRBJ2-7	TGTGCCACCAGCCCTTCGGGAGCCTACGAGCAGTACTTC	CATSPSGAYEQYF
TRBV19	TRBD2	TRBJ2-1	TGTGCCAGTAGTATGGCTAGCGGGACCTACAATGAGCAGTTCTTC	CASSMASGTYNEQFF
TRBV9	.	TRBJ2-3	TGTGCCAGCAGCTTCTCCCCGGGCACAGATACGCAGTATTTT	CASSFSPGTDTQYF
TRBV2	.	TRBJ2-2	TGTGCCAGCAGCGCTCTTAGGGGTCCCGGGGAGCTGTTTTTT	CASSALRGPGELFF
TRBV7-9	TRBD2	TRBJ2-1	TGTGCCAGCAGGGCCTTATTGGGACTAGCAATCAATGAGCAGTTCTTC	CASRALLGLAINEQFF
TRBV6-1	.	TRBJ1-1	TGTGCCAGCGCCGCCGGGACAAGGGAAACTGAAGCTTTCTTT	CASAAGTRETEAFF
TRBV7-9	.	TRBJ1-1	TGTGCCAGCCCCATTATTGAGATTGGAGCTTTCTTT	CASPIIEIGAFF